The T cell receptor (beta chain) described here comes from a study of cytotoxic CD8 clonotypes in ibrutinib-treated CLL. Turning to the study itself: Among the patients, ten to eleven presented as relapsed/refractory and over 14 as treatment-naive; some 17 showed unmutated IGHV. Timing of response sample collection was a median about twelve months after treatment start, with a range of 6 to 36. Findings of the study overall: Clonality increased with ibrutinib response but returned toward baseline at progression.

Only in-frame clones appear in the TCRdb table, and some are missing; sequencing was by immunoSEQ multiplex PCR. The profile shows tens of thousands of clones, around 84% of them singletons. V shed 6 bases and J 2 bases; nucleotides not matched to a gene: 7. CDR1 and CDR2 from the germline V gene are MDHEN and SYDVKM. This CDR3 comprises 14 residues. With regard to this clone: Its antigen is unidentified.

The J gene is TRBJ2-7, the V gene TRBV28, with 7 nucleotides matching TRBD1. The clonotype originates from a human donor with chronic lymphocytic leukemia. Sequences were derived from PBMCs, sampled before ibrutinib treatment. CDR3: CASREAGGTYEQYF. Here the CDR3 DNA reads TGTGCCAGCAGGGAGGCAGGGGGAACCTACGAGCAGTACTTC. Variable domain in full (rest from reference TRBV28 and TRBJ2-7): DVKVTQSSRYLVKRTGEKVFLECVQDMDHENMFWYRQDPGLGLRLIYFSYDVKMKEKGDIPEGYSVSREKKERFSLILESASTNQTSMYLCASREAGGTYEQYFGPGTRLTVT.